This entry is about one T cell receptor (beta chain). The CDR3 contains 16 residues. Germline V gene data show CDR1 as SGDLS and CDR2 as YYNGEE. Trimming left V 4 bases short and J 2 bases short, with 18 bases between. The sample originates from a study of response to subunit inactivated influenza vaccine. TCRdb ran MiXCR on the RT-PCR reads and lists one entry per CDR3 protein. The sample has 400,000 to 650,000 distinct CDR3 sequences, roughly 7.6% seen once. The sequence derives from a man between 50 and 70 years old who received an inactivated influenza vaccine. This material consisted of PBMCs from blood, taken around 2 years after vaccination. The chain joins TRBV9 to TRBJ2-5; TRBD2 is a possible D gene (6 bases). The CDR3 sequence is CASSRAPREAQETQYF. CDR3 coding DNA: TGTGCCAGCAGCCGAGCTCCGAGGGAGGCACAAGAGACCCAGTACTTC.